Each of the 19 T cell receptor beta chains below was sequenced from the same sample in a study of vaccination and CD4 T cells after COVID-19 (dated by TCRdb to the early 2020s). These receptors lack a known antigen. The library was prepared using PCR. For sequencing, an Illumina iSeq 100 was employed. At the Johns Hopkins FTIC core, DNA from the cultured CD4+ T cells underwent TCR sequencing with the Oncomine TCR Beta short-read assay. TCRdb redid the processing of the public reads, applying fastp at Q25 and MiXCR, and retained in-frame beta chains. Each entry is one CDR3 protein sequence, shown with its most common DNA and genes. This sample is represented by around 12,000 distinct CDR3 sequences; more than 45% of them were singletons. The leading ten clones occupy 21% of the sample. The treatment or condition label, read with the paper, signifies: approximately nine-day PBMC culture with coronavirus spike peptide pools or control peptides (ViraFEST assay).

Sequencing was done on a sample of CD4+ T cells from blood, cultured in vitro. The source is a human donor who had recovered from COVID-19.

DNA for the CDR3: TGTGCCAGCAGCCCGCCGGGTCCTAATTCACCCCTCCACTTT. Amino acids: CASSPPGPNSPLHF. V is TRBV28 and J is TRBJ1-6; D not resolved. The CDR3 length is 14 residues. V gave up 6 bases and J gave up 6 bases, with 12 bases separating them. CDR1 is MDHEN, CDR2 SYDVKM, per germline.

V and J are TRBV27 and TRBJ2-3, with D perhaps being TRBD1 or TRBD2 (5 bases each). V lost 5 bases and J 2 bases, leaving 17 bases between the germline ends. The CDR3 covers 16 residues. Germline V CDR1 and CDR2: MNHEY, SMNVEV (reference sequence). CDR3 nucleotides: TGTGCCAGCAGTCCCGTCCGGGACCGAGACACAGATACGCAGTATTTT. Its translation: CASSPVRDRDTDTQYF.

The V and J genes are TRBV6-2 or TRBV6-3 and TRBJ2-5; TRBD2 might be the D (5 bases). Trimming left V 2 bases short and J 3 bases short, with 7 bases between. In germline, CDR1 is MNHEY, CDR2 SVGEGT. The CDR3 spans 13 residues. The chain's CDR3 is CASSYKRKETQYF. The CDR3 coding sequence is TGTGCCAGCAGTTACAAGCGGAAAGAGACCCAGTACTTC.

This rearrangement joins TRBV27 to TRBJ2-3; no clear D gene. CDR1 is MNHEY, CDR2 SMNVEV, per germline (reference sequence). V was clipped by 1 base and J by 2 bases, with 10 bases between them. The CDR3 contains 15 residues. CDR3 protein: CASSLFAANTDTQYF. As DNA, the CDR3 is TGTGCCAGCAGTTTATTTGCGGCTAACACAGATACGCAGTATTTT.

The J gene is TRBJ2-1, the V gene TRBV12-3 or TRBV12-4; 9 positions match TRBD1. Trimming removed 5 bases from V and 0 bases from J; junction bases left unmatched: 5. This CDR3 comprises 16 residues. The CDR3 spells CASSLRTGASYNEQFF. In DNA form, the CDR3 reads TGTGCCAGCAGTCTCCGGACAGGGGCCTCCTACAATGAGCAGTTCTTC.

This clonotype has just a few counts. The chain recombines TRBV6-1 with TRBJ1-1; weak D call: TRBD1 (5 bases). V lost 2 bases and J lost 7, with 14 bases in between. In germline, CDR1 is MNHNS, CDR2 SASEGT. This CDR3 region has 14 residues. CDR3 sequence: CASSELWGTGEAFF. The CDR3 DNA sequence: TGTGCCAGCAGTGAACTTTGGGGGACCGGTGAAGCTTTCTTT.

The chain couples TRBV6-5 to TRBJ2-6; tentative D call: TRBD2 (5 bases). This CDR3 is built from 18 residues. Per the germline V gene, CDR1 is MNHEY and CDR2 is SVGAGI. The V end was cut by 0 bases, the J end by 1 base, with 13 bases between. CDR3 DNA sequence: TGTGCCAGCAGTTACTCCCTTCCCCTAGCTTCTGGGGCCAACGTCCTGACTTTC. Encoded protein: CASSYSLPLASGANVLTF.

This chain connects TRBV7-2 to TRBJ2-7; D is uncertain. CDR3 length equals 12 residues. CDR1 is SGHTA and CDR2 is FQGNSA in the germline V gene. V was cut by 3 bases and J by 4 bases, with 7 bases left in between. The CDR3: CASSFDLYEQYF. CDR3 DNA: TGTGCCAGCAGCTTCGACTTGTACGAGCAGTACTTC.

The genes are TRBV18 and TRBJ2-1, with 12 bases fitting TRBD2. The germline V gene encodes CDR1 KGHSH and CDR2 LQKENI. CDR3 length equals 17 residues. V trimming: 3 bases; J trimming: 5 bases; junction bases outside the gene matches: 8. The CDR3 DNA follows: TGTGCCAGCTCACCTTTACCGACTAGCGGGAGCGACAATGAGCAGTTCTTC. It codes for CASSPLPTSGSDNEQFF.

CDR3 coding DNA: TGTGCCAGCAATACCCCCACGGCCATGAACACTGAAGCTTTCTTT. Residues: CASNTPTAMNTEAFF. V usage is TRBV2 and J usage is TRBJ1-1, with no clear D. The CDR3 consists of 15 residues. Germline V lookup: CDR1 SNHLY, CDR2 FYNNEI. V was pared by 7 bases and J by 0 bases, with 15 bases between.

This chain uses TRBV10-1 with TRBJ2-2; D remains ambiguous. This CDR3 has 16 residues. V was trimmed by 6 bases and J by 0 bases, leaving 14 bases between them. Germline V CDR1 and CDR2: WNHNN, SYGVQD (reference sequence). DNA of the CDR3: TGCGCCAGCAGCCTAGGCTCGCTATCGAACACCGGGGAGCTGTTTTTT. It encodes CASSLGSLSNTGELFF.

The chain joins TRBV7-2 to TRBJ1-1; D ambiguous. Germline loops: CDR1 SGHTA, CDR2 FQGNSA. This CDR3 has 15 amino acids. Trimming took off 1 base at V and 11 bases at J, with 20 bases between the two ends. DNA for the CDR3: TGTGCCAGCAGCTTAGGTTGGGAAGAGGGTTCGGGGGCTTTCTTT. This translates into CASSLGWEEGSGAFF.

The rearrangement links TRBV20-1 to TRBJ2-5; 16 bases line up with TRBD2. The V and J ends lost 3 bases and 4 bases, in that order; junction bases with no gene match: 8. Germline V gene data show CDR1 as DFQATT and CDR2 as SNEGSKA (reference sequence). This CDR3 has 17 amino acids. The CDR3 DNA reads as TGCAGTGCTAGTCCGGGACTAGCGGGAGGGAAAGGAGAGACCCAGTACTTC. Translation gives CSASPGLAGGKGETQYF.

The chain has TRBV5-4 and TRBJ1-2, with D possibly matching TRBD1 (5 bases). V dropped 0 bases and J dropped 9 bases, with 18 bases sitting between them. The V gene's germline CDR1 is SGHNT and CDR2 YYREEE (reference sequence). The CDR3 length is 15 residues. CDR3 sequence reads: CASSLAGTDLLSYTF. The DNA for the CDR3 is TGTGCCAGCAGCTTGGCCGGGACGGACTTATTGAGCTACACCTTC. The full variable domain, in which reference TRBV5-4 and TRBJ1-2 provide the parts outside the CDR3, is ETGVTQSPTHLIKTRGQQVTLRCSSQSGHNTVSWYQQALGQGPQFIFQYYREEENGRGNFPPRFSGLQFPNYSSELNVNALELDDSALYLCASSLAGTDLLSYTFGSGTRLTVV.

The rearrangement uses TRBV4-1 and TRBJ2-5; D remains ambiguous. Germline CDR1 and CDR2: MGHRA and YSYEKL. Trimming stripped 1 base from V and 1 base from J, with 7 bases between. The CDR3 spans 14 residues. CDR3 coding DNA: TGCGCCAGCAGCCAAGTGTCTCCCCAAGAGACCCAGTACTTC. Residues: CASSQVSPQETQYF.

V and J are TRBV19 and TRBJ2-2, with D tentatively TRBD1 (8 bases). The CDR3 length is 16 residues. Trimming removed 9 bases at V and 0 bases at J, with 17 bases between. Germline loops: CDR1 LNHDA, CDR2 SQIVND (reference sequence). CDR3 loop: CASTGGTGSNTGELFF. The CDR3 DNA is TGTGCCAGCACCGGGGGGACAGGCTCGAACACCGGGGAGCTGTTTTTT. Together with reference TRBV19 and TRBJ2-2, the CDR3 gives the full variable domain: DGGITQSPKYLFRKEGQNVTLSCEQNLNHDAMYWYRQDPGQGLRLIYYSQIVNDFQKGDIAEGYSVSREKKESFPLTVTSAQKNPTAFYLCASTGGTGSNTGELFFGEGSRLTVL.

The CDR3 DNA sequence: TGTGCCAGCACCCTGTTCCATCCCGGGGGGGGGTCTAACGGCTACACCTTC. Its translation is CASTLFHPGGGSNGYTF. J is TRBJ1-2 and V is TRBV28; possible D gene TRBD1, 5 bases. This CDR3 has 17 residues. The germline V and J ends were trimmed by 7 bases and 8 bases, with 29 bases remaining between them. The germline V gene encodes CDR1 MDHEN and CDR2 SYDVKM.

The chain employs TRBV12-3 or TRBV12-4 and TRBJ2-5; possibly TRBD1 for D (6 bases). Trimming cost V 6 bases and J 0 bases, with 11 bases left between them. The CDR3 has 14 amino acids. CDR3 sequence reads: CASRQGRNQETQYF. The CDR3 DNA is TGTGCCAGCAGACAGGGTAGGAACCAAGAGACCCAGTACTTC.

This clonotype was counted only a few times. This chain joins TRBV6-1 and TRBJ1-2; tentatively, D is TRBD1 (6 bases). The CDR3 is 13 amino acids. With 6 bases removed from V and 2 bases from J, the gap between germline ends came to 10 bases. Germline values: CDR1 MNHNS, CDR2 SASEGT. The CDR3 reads CASSRQENYGYTF. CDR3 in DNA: TGTGCCAGCAGCAGACAGGAAAACTATGGCTACACCTTC.